This TCR beta chain originates from a study of blood T cell repertoires in COVID-19. Germline CDR1 and CDR2: SEHNR and FQNEAQ (reference sequence). The CDR3 length is 14 residues. Trimming removed 4 bases from V and 4 bases from J; junction bases left unmatched: 5. The authors' processing: Reference gene primer amplification gave estimated nucleated cell counts. Sequenced by immunoSEQ multiplex PCR; TCRdb stores in-frame clones only, minus some. V and J calls and clone size are those listed in that table; D and trimming were worked out from the DNA. The data show roughly 270,000 clones, 88% seen once.

V and J are TRBV7-9 and TRBJ2-7; TRBD1 agrees at 9 bases. This sequence was found in a man aged 18 to 29 with active or convalescent COVID-19. Sequencing was performed on peripheral blood. This chain's CDR3 is CASSSWDRDYEQYF. The CDR3 region has the DNA TGTGCCAGCAGCTCGTGGGACAGGGATTACGAGCAGTACTTC. The full variable domain, completed using reference TRBV7-9 and TRBJ2-7, is DTGVSQNPRHKITKRGQNVTFRCDPISEHNRLYWYRQTLGQGPEFLTYFQNEAQLEKSRLLSDRFSAERPKGSFSTLEIQRTEQGDSAMYLCASSSWDRDYEQYFGPGTRLTVT.